What follows are 30 T cell receptor beta chains derived from one specimen sequenced in a study of OX40 agonist ivuxolimab in advanced cancers. TCRdb's table, derived via immunoSEQ multiplex PCR, lists solely in-frame clones and lacks some. The sample consists of 60,000 to 75,000 clones, approximately 80% of them appearing once. The sample in question was CD4+ or CD8+ T cells sorted from blood, obtained in a trial of the OX40 agonist ivuxolimab. The receptors were sampled from an adult with an advanced solid tumor such as melanoma, head and neck, liver or kidney cancer.

The gene calls are TRBV7-2 and TRBJ1-4; maybe TRBD1 (6 bases). Germline V gives CDR1 SGHTA, CDR2 FQGNSA. V lost 5 bases to trimming and J lost 3 bases, with 13 bases between them. The CDR3 is 15 amino acids. CDR3 protein: CASSLGGKANEKLFF. The CDR3 DNA sequence: TGTGCCAGCAGCCTAGGGGGTAAAGCTAATGAAAAACTGTTTTTT.

The chain joins TRBV5-4 to TRBJ2-2; a possible D gene is TRBD1 (6 bases). CDR1 is SGHNT, CDR2 YYREEE, per germline (reference sequence). CDR3 length: 15 amino acids. V dropped 0 bases and J dropped 4 bases, with 10 bases sitting between them. In DNA form, the CDR3 reads TGTGCCAGCAGCTTGGACAGGGAGTTCACCGGGGAGCTGTTTTTT. It encodes CASSLDREFTGELFF.

This CDR3 is CASSVALISSSGNTIYF. The CDR3 coding sequence is TGTGCCAGCAGCGTAGCTCTGATTTCCAGCTCTGGAAACACCATATATTTT. The chain combines TRBV9 with TRBJ1-3, with D unresolved. Trimming cost V 0 bases and J 0 bases, with 13 bases left between them. Germline-derived CDR1 and CDR2 are SGDLS and YYNGEE. This CDR3 has 17 residues.

The chain links TRBV18 to TRBJ2-7, with 8 nucleotides matching TRBD1. V shed 3 bases, J shed 6 bases, and the junction held 7 bases outside the gene matches. Germline CDR1 and CDR2: KGHSH and LQKENI. CDR3 size: 14 residues. The DNA of the CDR3 is TGTGCCAGCTCACCTACCACAGGGGGGCGCGAGCAGTACTTC. Encoded protein: CASSPTTGGREQYF.

The V and J genes are TRBV27 and TRBJ2-1, with 7 bases identical to TRBD1. The CDR3 spans 12 residues. The ends lost 7 bases at V and 8 bases at J; junction bases unmatched: 5. Germline CDR1 MNHEY, CDR2 SMNVEV (reference sequence). CDR3 residues: CASKTGNYEQFF. In DNA, the CDR3 is TGTGCCAGCAAGACAGGGAACTATGAGCAGTTCTTC.

The rearrangement links TRBV6-5 to TRBJ1-2; unclear D gene. Germline V gene sequence: CDR1 MNHEY, CDR2 SVGAGI. With 2 bases removed from V and 11 bases from J, the gap between germline ends came to 9 bases. This CDR3 has 11 residues. The DNA of the CDR3 is TGTGCCAGCAGTTACGGGCCTATTTACACCTTC. Residues: CASSYGPIYTF.

The chain employs TRBV7-8 and TRBJ2-1, with TRBD2 matching 10 bases. Germline lookup yields CDR1 SGHVS and CDR2 FQNEAQ. The CDR3 is made up of 19 amino acids. V was clipped by 2 bases and J by 8 bases; unmatched bases: 18. CDR3 loop: CASSLRSASGGARADEQFF. In DNA, the CDR3 is TGTGCCAGCAGCTTAAGGTCGGCCAGCGGGGGGGCCAGGGCAGATGAGCAGTTCTTC.

This clone was found a few times. The rearrangement uses TRBV2 and TRBJ1-2; D is undetermined. From germline, CDR1 is SNHLY and CDR2 FYNNEI. This CDR3 spans 11 amino acids. The V gene lost 6 bases and the J gene lost 5 bases, with 7 bases spanning the gap. CDR3 coding DNA: TGTGCCAGCAGCCCCAGGTATGGCTACACCTTC. This codes for CASSPRYGYTF.

The gene calls are TRBV5-6 and TRBJ2-5, with 7 bases that match TRBD1. Losses at the gene ends were 2 bases for V and 3 bases for J; bases not matched to a gene: 4. The CDR3 extends over 14 amino acids. Germline V gives CDR1 SGHDT, CDR2 YYEEEE. CDR3 coding DNA: TGTGCCAGCAGCTTCCCGGGACAGAAAGAGACCCAGTACTTC. Translation: CASSFPGQKETQYF.

This sequence joins TRBV7-2 and TRBJ1-3; D ambiguous. In germline, CDR1 is SGHTA, CDR2 FQGNSA. The V and J ends lost 3 bases and 3 bases respectively, with 9 bases between them. CDR3 length equals 14 residues. CDR3 amino acids: CASSFSGVGNTIYF. DNA for the CDR3: TGTGCCAGCAGCTTCTCCGGGGTTGGAAACACCATATATTTT.

The rearrangement links TRBV7-9 to TRBJ1-2, with D perhaps TRBD1 (5 bases). The CDR3 is 18 residues long. CDR1 and CDR2 (germline): SEHNR, FQNEAQ (reference sequence). V lost 1 base and J 6 bases, leaving 24 bases between the germline ends. CDR3 bases: TGTGCCAGCAGCTTAGGAGCGCGGGGGAGGGGTAAGACGGATGGCTACACCTTC. It translates to CASSLGARGRGKTDGYTF.

J is TRBJ1-5 and V is TRBV7-6; D is unclear. Trimming removed 1 base at V and 0 bases at J, with 1 base between. CDR1 and CDR2 from the germline V gene are SGHVS and FNYEAQ. This CDR3 comprises 13 residues. CDR3 nucleotides: TGTGCCAGCAGCTTAGATAGCAATCAGCCCCAGCATTTT. This gives the protein CASSLDSNQPQHF.

The chain uses TRBV12-5 and TRBJ1-5; D call uncertain. Germline values: CDR1 LGHNT, CDR2 FRNRAP. CDR3 length equals 17 residues. Trimming took 0 bases from V and 3 from J, leaving 15 bases between them. The DNA of the CDR3 is TGTGCTAGTGGTTTGGTACTTGGTCGGCAGATCAATCAGCCCCAGCATTTT. Its translation: CASGLVLGRQINQPQHF.

The chain recombines TRBV6-6 with TRBJ2-7; 7 bases are a match to TRBD2. After removal of 6 bases from V and 2 bases from J, the junction contained 4 bases not matched to a gene. CDR3 length: 13 amino acids. Looked up from germline, CDR1 is MNHNY and CDR2 is SVGAGI (reference sequence). As DNA, the CDR3 is TGTGCCAGCAGGTCTAGCGGCACCTACGAGCAGTACTTC. Its protein product is CASRSSGTYEQYF.

The chain couples TRBV27 to TRBJ1-1; 7 bases are a match to TRBD1. CDR3 size: 17 residues. Germline V gene sequence: CDR1 MNHEY, CDR2 SMNVEV (reference sequence). The ends lost 6 bases at V and 4 bases at J; junction bases unmatched: 17. The CDR3 DNA sequence: TGTGCCAGCAGATCTTGGGTTCCAGGGACAGCTCCCACTGAAGCTTTCTTT. It translates to CASRSWVPGTAPTEAFF.

This chain joins TRBV27 and TRBJ1-4; D possibly corresponds to TRBD1 (6 bases). The CDR3 contains 15 residues. CDR1 and CDR2 (germline): MNHEY, SMNVEV (reference sequence). V was pared by 3 bases and J by 7 bases, with 15 bases between. In DNA form, the CDR3 reads TGTGCCAGCAGTTTTGGGCCGGGGGCAGGTGAAAAACTGTTTTTT. It encodes CASSFGPGAGEKLFF.

J is TRBJ1-3 and V is TRBV5-1; no firm D call. V was clipped by 0 bases and J by 7 bases, with 17 bases between them. Germline-derived CDR1 and CDR2 are SGHRS and YFSETQ. The CDR3 totals 16 residues. The CDR3 region is CASSLDPLGIRNTIYF. CDR3 nucleotides: TGCGCCAGCAGCTTGGACCCTTTAGGCATAAGGAACACCATATATTTT.

The chain couples TRBV6-5 to TRBJ1-3; perhaps TRBD1 as D (5 bases). Germline V gene lookup returns CDR1 MNHEY and CDR2 SVGAGI. Trimming left V 2 bases short and J 2 bases short, with 13 bases between. The CDR3 totals 16 residues. The DNA for the CDR3 is TGTGCCAGCAGTTACGGCGGAGGGGACGCTGGAAACACCATATATTTT. Encoded protein: CASSYGGGDAGNTIYF.

DNA for the CDR3: TGCGCCACTCTGGGCACGAACACCGGGGAGCTGTTTTTT. It codes for CATLGTNTGELFF. V is TRBV5-1 and J is TRBJ2-2; D unclear. The V end was cut by 9 bases, the J end by 0 bases, with 9 bases between. The germline V gene has CDR1 SGHRS and CDR2 YFSETQ. CDR3 size: 13 residues.

This chain links TRBV11-2 with TRBJ2-3; tentative D call: TRBD2 (6 bases). The ends were cut back, 2 bases at V and 3 bases at J, with 15 bases in the middle. The length of the CDR3 is 16 residues. Germline CDR1 reads SGHAT; CDR2 reads FQNNGV. CDR3 nucleotides: TGTGCCAGCAGCTTACAACGGCGGGGCGGGACAGATACGCAGTATTTT. This encodes CASSLQRRGGTDTQYF.

This clone was seen once. The chain is built from TRBV6-5 and TRBJ2-1; 9 positions match TRBD2. The V and J ends lost 8 bases and 7 bases, in that order; junction bases with no gene match: 9. The V gene's germline CDR1 is MNHEY and CDR2 SVGAGI. This CDR3 comprises 14 residues. The CDR3 here is CASYRGGAENEQFF. CDR3 DNA: TGTGCCAGCTATCGCGGGGGGGCCGAGAATGAGCAGTTCTTC.

This rearrangement joins TRBV11-3 to TRBJ1-1; no definite D call. CDR1 is SGHNT and CDR2 is YENEEA in the germline V gene. Trimming removed 4 bases at V and 4 bases at J, with 13 bases between. The CDR3 contains 14 residues. The CDR3 loop reads CASSSYSGSTEAFF. The CDR3 DNA reads as TGTGCCAGCAGCTCGTACTCGGGGAGCACTGAAGCTTTCTTT.

This clone was seen a handful of times. The genes are TRBV11-3 and TRBJ2-3; D unclear. Germline values: CDR1 SGHNT, CDR2 YENEEA. V was pared by 5 bases and J by 1 base, with 13 bases between. The CDR3 covers 15 residues. The CDR3 protein is CASSREAQGTDTQYF. As DNA, the CDR3 is TGTGCCAGCAGCCGAGAGGCTCAGGGCACAGATACGCAGTATTTT.

This clone was seen more than once but under ten times. The V gene is TRBV5-1, the J gene TRBJ2-3, with D hard to call. CDR1 and CDR2 (germline): SGHRS, YFSETQ. V was clipped by 1 base and J by 6 bases, with 9 bases between them. The CDR3 is 13 residues long. In DNA form, the CDR3 reads TGCGCCAGCAGCTTGTTCAGTGGGGATACGCAGTATTTT. Residues: CASSLFSGDTQYF. Complete variable domain (other parts from reference TRBV5-1 and TRBJ2-3): KAGVTQTPRYLIKTRGQQVTLSCSPISGHRSVSWYQQTPGQGLQFLFEYFSETQRNKGNFPGRFSGRQFSNSRSEMNVSTLELGDSALYLCASSLFSGDTQYFGPGTRLTVL.

The CDR3, as DNA: TGTGCCAGCAGCTTAGTAGTTGGCTACACCTTC. Encoded protein: CASSLVVGYTF. The V gene is TRBV7-2, the J gene TRBJ1-2, with D hard to call. Trimming removed 1 base from V and 7 bases from J, with 4 bases in between. The CDR3 sequence is 11 residues long. Germline CDR1 SGHTA, CDR2 FQGNSA.

V gene TRBV5-4 combines with J gene TRBJ1-4; tentative D call: TRBD1 (6 bases). V was pared by 3 bases and J by 2 bases, with 14 bases between. CDR1 and CDR2 (germline): SGHNT, YYREEE (reference sequence). The CDR3 loop spans 16 amino acids. For the CDR3, the DNA is TGTGCCAGCAGCTCAGAGATCCAGGGGACTAATGAAAAACTGTTTTTT. It encodes CASSSEIQGTNEKLFF. Using reference TRBV5-4 and TRBJ1-4 for the parts outside the CDR3, the full variable domain is ETGVTQSPTHLIKTRGQQVTLRCSSQSGHNTVSWYQQALGQGPQFIFQYYREEENGRGNFPPRFSGLQFPNYSSELNVNALELDDSALYLCASSSEIQGTNEKLFFGSGTQLSVL.

V gene TRBV7-6 combines with J gene TRBJ2-1; 12 positions match TRBD2. The CDR3 runs 18 residues. V was pared by 0 bases and J by 2 bases, with 5 bases of the junction left unmatched. Germline lookup yields CDR1 SGHVS and CDR2 FNYEAQ. CDR3 nucleotide sequence: TGTGCCAGCAGCTTAGCGCCTAGCGGGGGGGCAGCCTACAATGAGCAGTTCTTC. Its protein product is CASSLAPSGGAAYNEQFF.

The J gene is TRBJ2-5, the V gene TRBV5-1; D is unresolved. TRBJ2-7 explains the end of the DNA better; the J call may be wrong. The CDR3 totals 14 residues. Germline assignment: CDR1 SGHRS and CDR2 YFSETQ. For the CDR3, the DNA is TGCGCCAGCAGCTTTTTTAGGGACTCCTACGAGCAGTACTTC. Its translation: CASSFFRDSYEQYF.

This chain links TRBV27 with TRBJ2-1; TRBD2 matches 13 bases. The V segment lost 5 bases and the J segment 10 bases; nucleotides outside the gene matches: 17. The length of the CDR3 is 18 residues. Germline lookup yields CDR1 MNHEY and CDR2 SMNVEV (reference sequence). CDR3 sequence: CASSPLSTSGGAPWEQFF. DNA of the CDR3: TGTGCCAGCAGTCCACTCTCCACTAGCGGGGGGGCTCCATGGGAGCAGTTCTTC.

The chain has TRBV6-5 and TRBJ2-1; TRBD1 agrees at 11 bases. The CDR3 sequence is 14 residues long. J was trimmed by 5 bases and V by 6 bases; bases with no gene match: 3. Germline CDR1 is MNHEY and CDR2 is SVGAGI. The CDR3 spells CASSRTGGNNEQFF. CDR3 nucleotides: TGTGCCAGCAGCAGGACAGGGGGCAACAATGAGCAGTTCTTC.